The 18 T cell receptor beta chains below all came from one sample that was sequenced in a study of T cells in Graves' hyperthyroidism and ophthalmopathy. Regions amplified from RNA transcripts were the TCR beta CDR3 regions. Initially, a first-round RT-PCR of the TCR CDR3 employed the HTBI primer set. TCRdb passed the multiplex PCR reads through MiXCR, listing each CDR3 protein once. The top ten clones hold 6.5% to 9% of a sample with 640,000 or so distinct CDR3 sequences, about 14% of them seen once. The material sequenced was blood. The source of these receptors is a woman aged 18-29 years with Graves' ophthalmopathy.

The chain employs TRBV7-2 and TRBJ1-4; D may be TRBD1 (6 bases). Germline assignment: CDR1 SGHTA and CDR2 FQGNSA. This CDR3 region has 13 residues. The germline V and J ends were trimmed by 7 bases and 7 bases, with 13 bases remaining between them. Here the CDR3 reads CASKPGGGEKLFF. For the CDR3, the DNA is TGTGCCAGCAAGCCCGGGGGCGGTGAAAAACTGTTTTTT.

This clonotype was found a few times. The chain has TRBV6-2 or TRBV6-3 and TRBJ1-5, with D hard to call. Germline V gene data show CDR1 as MNHEY and CDR2 as SVGEGT. Trimming cost V 6 bases and J 5 bases, with 8 bases left between them. The CDR3 loop spans 12 amino acids. The chain's CDR3 is CASSDRDQPQHF. The CDR3 DNA reads as TGTGCCAGCAGCGATAGGGATCAGCCCCAGCATTTT.

The chain is built from TRBV3-2 and TRBJ2-1; the D call in the table, TRBD2, was not verified against the DNA. TRBV3-2 is recorded as a pseudogene. CDR3 length: 18 residues. CDR3 in DNA: TGTGCCAGCAGCCCCGGGACTAGCGGGAGCGGCTCCTACAATGAGCAGTTCTTC. Its protein is CASSPGTSGSGSYNEQFF.

This chain joins TRBV19 and TRBJ1-2, with TRBD1 matching 9 bases. Germline V gives CDR1 LNHDA, CDR2 SQIVND (reference sequence). The CDR3 length is 15 residues. The junction had 7 bases not matched to a gene; V was cut back by 5 bases and J by 3 bases. This CDR3 reads CASSPRTGEHYGYTF. In nucleotides, the CDR3 is TGTGCCAGTAGTCCCCGGACAGGGGAGCACTATGGCTACACCTTC.

This clonotype was counted only a few times. This chain links TRBV6-5 with TRBJ1-2, with a tentative D call TRBD1 (6 bases). Trimming stripped 0 bases from V and 5 bases from J, with 10 bases between. This CDR3 is built from 14 residues. CDR1 MNHEY and CDR2 SVGAGI come from the germline V gene. The CDR3 sequence is CASSYSDTGYGYTF. Written as DNA, the CDR3 is TGTGCCAGCAGTTACTCGGATACAGGGTATGGCTACACCTTC.

At least ten counts were recorded for this clonotype. The chain has TRBV3-1 and TRBJ2-4; D is tentatively TRBD1 or TRBD2 (6 bases each). CDR1 and CDR2 (germline): LGHDT, YNNKEL (reference sequence). V was pared by 1 base and J by 6 bases, with 10 bases between. The CDR3 is 14 residues long. In DNA form, the CDR3 reads TGTGCCAGCAGCCAAGGGCGGGACACAAACATTCAGTACTTC. Its translation: CASSQGRDTNIQYF.

In this sample, this clonotype turned up many times. The chain carries TRBV3-1 and TRBJ1-5, with a weak D call TRBD1 (6 bases). V was shortened by 3 bases and J by 3 bases, with 15 bases between the two germline ends. The CDR3 is made up of 16 amino acids. Germline assignment: CDR1 LGHDT and CDR2 YNNKEL (reference sequence). CDR3 in DNA: TGTGCCAGCAGCCATGGCCCTAACAGGGTCAATCAGCCCCAGCATTTT. It specifies CASSHGPNRVNQPQHF.

This clonotype was recorded at least ten times. The chain joins TRBV12-5 to TRBJ2-1, with 10 bases lining up with TRBD2. The junction had 12 bases not matched to a gene; V was cut back by 2 bases and J by 2 bases. The germline V gene has CDR1 LGHNT and CDR2 FRNRAP. This CDR3 contains 19 residues. CDR3 residues: CASGLPPGLAGVPYNEQFF. Here the CDR3 DNA reads TGTGCTAGTGGTTTGCCCCCAGGGCTAGCGGGAGTACCCTACAATGAGCAGTTCTTC. The full variable domain, with the rest looked up from reference TRBV12-5 and TRBJ2-1, is DARVTQTPRHKVTEMGQEVTMRCQPILGHNTVFWYRQTMMQGLELLAYFRNRAPLDDSGMPKDRFSAEMPDATLATLKIQPSEPRDSAVYFCASGLPPGLAGVPYNEQFFGPGTRLTVL.

This clonotype has ten or more counts. This chain joins TRBV7-2 and TRBJ2-3; D unresolved. Between the trimmed V and J ends, which lost 6 bases and 5 bases, there was a span of 12 bases. Germline CDR1 reads SGHTA; CDR2 reads FQGNSA. This CDR3 has 13 residues. The CDR3 bases are TGTGCCAGCAGTAGTTCATGGATAGATACGCAGTATTTT. This codes for CASSSSWIDTQYF. Full variable domain (remainder filled in from reference TRBV7-2 and TRBJ2-3): GAGVSQSPSNKVTEKGKDVELRCDPISGHTALYWYRQSLGQGLEFLIYFQGNSAPDKSGLPSDRFSAERTGGSVSTLTIQRTQQEDSAVYLCASSSSWIDTQYFGPGTRLTVL.

This clonotype was seen only a few times. The rearrangement uses TRBV29-1 and TRBJ2-5; the match to TRBD2 covers 8 bases. V dropped 2 bases and J dropped 3; count of bases not matched to a gene: 14. The length of the CDR3 is 17 residues. CDR1 is SQVTM, CDR2 ANQGSEA, per germline. As DNA, the CDR3 is TGCAGCGTTGAATTGGTGGGTCCGGGACTAGTGAAAGAGACCCAGTACTTC. This sequence encodes CSVELVGPGLVKETQYF.

V is TRBV7-9 and J is TRBJ2-3, with 11 bases identical to TRBD2. V lost 4 bases and J lost 3; bases outside the gene matches: 6. The CDR3 spans 16 residues. The germline V gene encodes CDR1 SEHNR and CDR2 FQNEAQ (reference sequence). CDR3 loop: CASSSASGRSTDTQYF. CDR3 DNA: TGTGCCAGCAGCTCCGCTAGCGGGAGGAGTACAGATACGCAGTATTTT.

This clonotype was observed a few times. CDR3 bases: TGCGCCAGCAGCCCGGTAGCGGGTGGAGATACGCAGTATTTT. The encoded protein is CASSPVAGGDTQYF. The V gene is TRBV4-1, the J gene TRBJ2-3, with TRBD2 identical over 7 bases. There are 14 residues in the CDR3. CDR1 is MGHRA and CDR2 is YSYEKL in the germline V gene. With 4 bases clipped from V and 5 bases from J, the junction kept 6 bases outside the gene matches.

The rearrangement joins TRBV19 to TRBJ2-1, with TRBD2 matching over 8 bases. The CDR3 runs to 16 residues. J gave up 6 bases and V 1 base, and 8 bases lay outside the gene matches. Germline V gene sequence: CDR1 LNHDA, CDR2 SQIVND (reference sequence). The CDR3 nucleotides are TGTGCCAGTAGTATAGTCACTAGCGGACCCGGCAATGAGCAGTTCTTC. The encoded protein is CASSIVTSGPGNEQFF.

At least ten counts were recorded for this clonotype. V and J are TRBV11-3 and TRBJ2-7, with TRBD2 matching over 8 bases. V shed 4 bases and J 4 bases; nucleotides not matched to a gene: 9. Per germline, CDR1 SGHNT and CDR2 YENEEA. This CDR3 is built from 15 residues. The CDR3 sequence: CASSSWAGGAYEQYF. Here the CDR3 DNA reads TGTGCCAGCAGCTCCTGGGCGGGGGGCGCGTACGAGCAGTACTTC.

In its sample, this clonotype was seen many times. The V call is TRBV28, the J call TRBJ2-7; no reliable D call. There are 14 residues in the CDR3. Trimming cost V 3 bases and J 3 bases, with 12 bases left between them. The germline V gene encodes CDR1 MDHEN and CDR2 SYDVKM. The CDR3 nucleotides are TGTGCCAGCAGTTTGGGCGGAGAGAACTACGAGCAGTACTTC. Translating it yields CASSLGGENYEQYF. The whole variable domain, filled in from reference TRBV28 and TRBJ2-7, reads DVKVTQSSRYLVKRTGEKVFLECVQDMDHENMFWYRQDPGLGLRLIYFSYDVKMKEKGDIPEGYSVSREKKERFSLILESASTNQTSMYLCASSLGGENYEQYFGPGTRLTVT.

Ten or more counts support this clonotype. The chain carries TRBV6-5 and TRBJ2-3; the D is unclear. The CDR3 runs to 13 residues. The germline V gene encodes CDR1 MNHEY and CDR2 SVGAGI. Trimming cost V 0 bases and J 7 bases, with 8 bases left between them. The CDR3 protein is CASSYSGFYTQYF. The CDR3 nucleotides read TGTGCCAGCAGTTACTCGGGCTTTTATACGCAGTATTTT.

The chain links TRBV30 to TRBJ1-6; 10 bases are shared with TRBD1. The CDR3 has 15 residues. J was trimmed by 2 bases and V by 5 bases; bases with no gene match: 3. Germline-derived CDR1 and CDR2 are GTSNPN and SVGIG (reference sequence). The CDR3 is CAWATGGTYNSPLHF. CDR3 DNA sequence: TGTGCCTGGGCGACAGGGGGCACCTATAATTCACCCCTCCACTTT.

The V gene is TRBV9, the J gene TRBJ2-2; TRBD1 aligns across 11 bases. V was pared by 3 bases and J by 4 bases, with 2 bases of the junction left unmatched. Germline V gene lookup returns CDR1 SGDLS and CDR2 YYNGEE. CDR3 length: 15 residues. This CDR3 is CASSEGQGGTGELFF. In DNA form, the CDR3 reads TGTGCCAGCAGCGAGGGACAGGGGGGCACCGGGGAGCTGTTTTTT.